The T cell receptor beta chain described here comes from a study of response to subunit inactivated influenza vaccine. Study-level points and caveats: There was a suggestion from the authors that each seasonal influenza vaccination recruits few new T cells.

TCRdb itself ran the RT-PCR reads through MiXCR, one entry per CDR3 protein. The data show about 610,000 distinct CDR3 sequences, about 14% seen once. About this clonotype: What it recognizes is unknown.

Trimming left V 6 bases short and J 5 bases short, with 4 bases between. CDR3 size: 11 residues. Per germline, CDR1 WSHSY and CDR2 SAAADI. This sample comprised PBMCs from blood, obtained roughly 12 days after vaccination. V is TRBV10-2 and J is TRBJ1-4, with D unclear. This TCR derives from a man in his fifties or sixties who received an inactivated influenza vaccine. The CDR3 coding sequence is TGCGCCAGCAGGGCCAATGAAAAACTGTTTTTT. It yields the protein CASRANEKLFF.